This note documents a single T cell receptor beta chain sequence. The target antigen is unknown. V was clipped by 2 bases and J by 4 bases; unmatched bases: 6. The CDR3 loop spans 15 amino acids. CDR1 MDHEN and CDR2 SYDVKM come from the germline V gene. Genomic DNA belonging to each subset was distributed in equal measure over several immunoSEQ plates. Sequencing was performed with immunoSEQ multiplex PCR; in TCRdb, only in-frame clones are kept and a portion is missing. Counted here are some 1,100,000 clones, approximately 78% occurring once; the ten biggest clones make up more than 0.5%. The data derive from a study of shared clonotypes between healthy human individuals. Study details: Three CD4 naive, three CD4 memory, two CD8 naive and one CD8 memory plate were used per donor.

Study findings and constraints: Compared with memory subsets, naive subsets generally had larger estimated richness. Compared with clonotypes that all four donors shared, non-shared clonotypes had lower generation probabilities.

Sequenced input: memory CD4+ T cells from PBMCs. Subset reported: CD45RA-negative fraction. The TCR originated in a man aged 18-30 years in good health. Some clones in this sample may be carry-over from other donors' samples. V gene TRBV28 combines with J gene TRBJ2-5; TRBD2 matches at 8 bases. Here the CDR3 DNA reads TGTGCCAGCAGTTTACTAAGCGGGAGTACAGAGACCCAGTACTTC. Amino acid sequence: CASSLLSGSTETQYF. Full variable domain (outside the CDR3, taken from reference TRBV28 and TRBJ2-5): DVKVTQSSRYLVKRTGEKVFLECVQDMDHENMFWYRQDPGLGLRLIYFSYDVKMKEKGDIPEGYSVSREKKERFSLILESASTNQTSMYLCASSLLSGSTETQYFGPGTRLLVL.